This T cell receptor beta chain was captured by sequencing in a study of CD8+CD57+ T cells in acquired aplastic anemia. V lost 5 bases and J 5 bases, leaving 6 bases between the germline ends. The germline CDR1 and CDR2 sequences are SGHTA and FQGNSA. The CDR3 runs 11 residues. The patients chosen for sequencing had shown expansion of CD8+CD57+ cells (detected by flow cytometry). The TCR beta profiling, which covered VDJ combination and CDR3 sequence, was carried out using genomic DNA as the template. TCRdb re-called the reads with MiXCR, one entry per CDR3 protein. The sample carries some 200,000 distinct CDR3 sequences, approximately 50% recorded once.

Sequenced material: sorted CD4+, CD8+, or CD8+CD57+ T cells (not recorded which) from PBMCs. The clonotype was recovered from a human donor with aplastic anemia. The chain joins TRBV7-2 to TRBJ2-5, with D unclear. CDR3 region: CASSPAETQYF. DNA for the CDR3: TGTGCCAGCAGCCCTGCCGAGACCCAGTACTTC. Variable domain in full (rest from reference TRBV7-2 and TRBJ2-5): GAGVSQSPSNKVTEKGKDVELRCDPISGHTALYWYRQSLGQGLEFLIYFQGNSAPDKSGLPSDRFSAERTGGSVSTLTIQRTQQEDSAVYLCASSPAETQYFGPGTRLLVL.